Listed here are 18 T cell receptor beta chains from one sample, sequenced in a study of cytomegalovirus exposure and HLA in healthy donors. Researchers ran the PCR with 60 Vbeta and 13 Jbeta primers. Clones were read by immunoSEQ multiplex PCR, and TCRdb kept only the in-frame ones, dropping some. The table shows more than 140,000 clones, with about 80% occurring only once. Material for sequencing was PBMCs. The receptor source for this set is a young man in good health and CMV-seropositive.

Concerning this clone itself: Other DNA sequences in the sample encode the same CDR3. V usage is TRBV18 and J usage is TRBJ1-3; maybe TRBD1 (5 bases). The CDR3 covers 14 residues. Per the germline V gene, CDR1 is KGHSH and CDR2 is LQKENI. Between the trimmed V and J ends, which lost 1 base and 1 base, there was a span of 5 bases. In DNA form, the CDR3 reads TGTGCCAGCTCACCACAGGGGTCTGGAAACACCATATATTTT. Protein sequence: CASSPQGSGNTIYF.

This clone has only one observation. V gene TRBV19 combines with J gene TRBJ2-3, with 8 bases identical to TRBD1. The CDR3 contains 15 residues. V shed 6 bases and J 7 bases; nucleotides not matched to a gene: 12. Germline V CDR1 and CDR2: LNHDA, SQIVND (reference sequence). The CDR3 loop reads CASSPTGGSSNTQYF. Written as DNA, the CDR3 is TGTGCCAGTAGCCCTACAGGGGGGAGTTCAAATACGCAGTATTTT.

This clone was observed a few times. The chain employs TRBV25-1 and TRBJ2-7; TRBD1 aligns across 9 bases. The length of the CDR3 is 15 residues. Germline CDR1 reads MGHDK; CDR2 reads SYGVNS. J was trimmed by 3 bases and V by 6 bases; bases with no gene match: 9. The DNA for the CDR3 is TGTGCCAGCAGCGGACCAGGACAGGGGTACTACGAGCAGTACTTC. This sequence encodes CASSGPGQGYYEQYF.

J is TRBJ2-7 and V is TRBV2; no reliable D call. The CDR3 consists of 12 residues. V lost 7 bases to trimming and J lost 1 base, with 8 bases between them. Germline values: CDR1 SNHLY, CDR2 FYNNEI. CDR3 nucleotide sequence: TGTGCCAGCACTCTAGAGTCCTACGAGCAGTACTTC. It encodes CASTLESYEQYF. Variable domain in full (rest from reference TRBV2 and TRBJ2-7): EPEVTQTPSHQVTQMGQEVILRCVPISNHLYFYWYRQILGQKVEFLVSFYNNEISEKSEIFDDQFSVERPDGSNFTLKIRSTKLEDSAMYFCASTLESYEQYFGPGTRLTVT.

The rearrangement joins TRBV5-6 to TRBJ2-7; D is unresolved. Per germline, CDR1 SGHDT and CDR2 YYEEEE. The CDR3 totals 12 residues. Deletions cut 1 base from V and 3 bases from J, with 5 bases between. The DNA for the CDR3 is TGTGCCAGCAGCTTGTACGGCTACGAGCAGTACTTC. Translation: CASSLYGYEQYF.

The chain recombines TRBV6-4 with TRBJ2-5; 8 bases agree with TRBD2. After removal of 8 bases from V and 6 bases from J, the junction contained 20 bases not matched to a gene. Germline CDR1 MRHNA, CDR2 SNTAGT. The CDR3 loop spans 17 amino acids. The chain's CDR3 is CASLKGKDGGAGKTQYF. DNA for the CDR3: TGTGCCAGCCTCAAAGGTAAGGACGGGGGGGCCGGCAAGACCCAGTACTTC.

The V gene is TRBV28, the J gene TRBJ1-2, with D uncertain. This CDR3 spans 13 amino acids. V was clipped by 10 bases and J by 0 bases, with 12 bases between them. Germline CDR1 reads MDHEN; CDR2 reads SYDVKM. The CDR3 nucleotides read TGTGCCACCCACCTCGGTGCTAACTATGGCTACACCTTC. It is translated as CATHLGANYGYTF.

CDR3 nucleotides: TGCGCCAGCAGCTTGAGAGGGACAGGGGTAACCGGGGAGCTGTTTTTT. Translating gives CASSLRGTGVTGELFF. The genes are TRBV5-1 and TRBJ2-2, with 10 bases fitting TRBD1. The CDR3 has 16 amino acids. V trimming: 1 base; J trimming: 5 bases; junction bases outside the gene matches: 5. Germline V gene sequence: CDR1 SGHRS, CDR2 YFSETQ.

The chain is built from TRBV5-1 and TRBJ2-1; TRBD2 agrees at 10 bases. The CDR3 spans 16 residues. V lost 4 bases and J lost 2; bases outside the gene matches: 6. Germline V CDR1 and CDR2: SGHRS, YFSETQ. CDR3 nucleotides: TGCGCCAGCAGCAGGACTAGCGGAGGGGCCTACAATGAGCAGTTCTTC. It codes for CASSRTSGGAYNEQFF.

This rearrangement joins TRBV9 to TRBJ2-7; 9 nucleotides line up with TRBD2. J gave up 3 bases and V 0 bases, and 4 bases lay outside the gene matches. CDR3 length: 15 amino acids. Per germline, CDR1 SGDLS and CDR2 YYNGEE. The CDR3 DNA sequence: TGTGCCAGCAGCGTAGAGGGCGGGGGGGTCTACGAGCAGTACTTC. This encodes CASSVEGGGVYEQYF.

The gene calls are TRBV6-5 and TRBJ1-1; D unclear. The germline V gene has CDR1 MNHEY and CDR2 SVGAGI. Trimming removed 1 base from V and 0 bases from J, with 6 bases in between. The CDR3 is made up of 14 amino acids. The chain's CDR3 is CASSYFEMNTEAFF. The CDR3 DNA sequence: TGTGCCAGCAGTTACTTCGAGATGAACACTGAAGCTTTCTTT.

The chain employs TRBV25-1 and TRBJ1-2; the D gene is possibly TRBD1 (6 bases). The CDR3 is 13 amino acids. The V end was cut by 1 base, the J end by 8 bases, with 11 bases between. CDR1 MGHDK and CDR2 SYGVNS come from the germline V gene. DNA of the CDR3: TGTGCCAGCAGTGAATGGGACATGCGGGGCTACACCTTC. Residues: CASSEWDMRGYTF.

The V call is TRBV6-5, the J call TRBJ1-1; D unclear. The CDR3 runs to 13 residues. Per germline, CDR1 MNHEY and CDR2 SVGAGI. Trimming cost V 3 bases and J 3 bases, with 8 bases left between them. The CDR3 nucleotides read TGTGCCAGCAGTTATGAGGGAGACACTGAAGCTTTCTTT. Protein: CASSYEGDTEAFF.

The V call is TRBV4-2, the J call TRBJ1-5, with D tentatively TRBD1 (6 bases). This CDR3 is 16 amino acids long. Trimming removed 2 bases at V and 0 bases at J, with 11 bases between. Germline V gene data show CDR1 as LGHNA and CDR2 as YNFKEQ. The CDR3 reads CASSQTGLDSNQPQHF. CDR3 sequence (DNA): TGTGCCAGCAGCCAAACAGGGCTCGATAGCAATCAGCCCCAGCATTTT.

The chain joins TRBV30 to TRBJ1-2; 8 nucleotides match TRBD1. This CDR3 comprises 13 residues. Germline V gives CDR1 GTSNPN, CDR2 SVGIG (reference sequence). Unmatched junction bases numbered 6, after V lost 0 bases and J lost 9 bases. In nucleotides, the CDR3 is TGTGCCTGGAGTGTGGACAGGGTTGGTCGCTACACCTTC. Its protein is CAWSVDRVGRYTF. Looking up the rest from reference TRBV30 and TRBJ1-2 gives the full variable domain: SQTIHQWPATLVQPVGSPLSLECTVEGTSNPNLYWYRQAAGRGLQLLFYSVGIGQISSEVPQNLSASRPQDRQFILSSKKLLLSDSGFYLCAWSVDRVGRYTFGSGTRLTVV.

Points on this clone: A junction end diverges from the germline sequence, so it may reflect a read error. The sample holds other DNA sequences that translate to the same CDR3. The chain joins TRBV7-2 to TRBJ2-2; no definite D call. The germline gives CDR1 SGHTA, CDR2 FQGNSA. The CDR3 runs 14 residues. CDR3 bases: TGCGCCAGCAGCTTAATCGTCAACACCGGGGAGCTGTTTTTT. This translates into CASSLIVNTGELFF.

The chain is built from TRBV30 and TRBJ2-2; 7 bases agree with TRBD1. CDR1 and CDR2 (germline): GTSNPN, SVGIG (reference sequence). This CDR3 is built from 14 residues. The V segment lost 0 bases and the J segment 4 bases; nucleotides outside the gene matches: 2. CDR3 nucleotide sequence: TGTGCCTGGAGTGTAAACAGGGGCACCGGGGAGCTGTTTTTT. Translated, it gives CAWSVNRGTGELFF.

This clone has a single count. The chain links TRBV7-2 to TRBJ2-3; 9 nucleotides align to TRBD1. This CDR3 is 16 amino acids long. Germline CDR1 and CDR2: SGHTA and FQGNSA. V dropped 5 bases and J dropped 6; count of bases not matched to a gene: 12. CDR3 sequence (DNA): TGTGCCAGCAGCGCTGGGGGACAGGGCCTCACGGATACGCAGTATTTT. Amino acid sequence: CASSAGGQGLTDTQYF.